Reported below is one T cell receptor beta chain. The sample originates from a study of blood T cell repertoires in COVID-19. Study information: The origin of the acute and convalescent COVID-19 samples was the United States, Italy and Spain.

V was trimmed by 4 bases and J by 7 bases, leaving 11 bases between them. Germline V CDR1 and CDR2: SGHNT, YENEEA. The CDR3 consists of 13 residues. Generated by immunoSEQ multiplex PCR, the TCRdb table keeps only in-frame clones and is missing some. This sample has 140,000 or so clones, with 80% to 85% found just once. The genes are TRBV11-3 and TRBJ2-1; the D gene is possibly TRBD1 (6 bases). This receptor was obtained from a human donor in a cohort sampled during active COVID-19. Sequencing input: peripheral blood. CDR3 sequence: CASSSLGGNEQFF. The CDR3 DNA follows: TGTGCCAGCAGCTCCCTAGGGGGAAATGAGCAGTTCTTC.